The source of this T cell receptor beta chain is a study of blood T cell repertoires in COVID-19 (TCRdb year 2020). Context from the whole study: The collaborator samples originated in the United States, Italy and Spain and spanned the acute and convalescent phases of COVID-19. The samples were drawn from the first 160 participants of the ongoing ImmuneRACE study and from 1,200 or so subjects provided by 6 global collaborators. Nearly every sample came with metadata listing a de-identified subject ID, COVID-19 status, age in years and sex. Subjects who had been exposed to COVID-19, were actively infected with it, or had recovered from it provided the deeply sampled blood TCRbeta repertoires that made up the dataset. The material from the prospective study consisted of cDNA or gDNA derived from T cells, B-cell-depleted T cells, or PBMCs. Where available, HLA class I and class II types were taken from metadata supplied by the sample provider and were not determined by assay-based typing. The repertoires were released in a freely available public database meant as a resource for research on the immune response to SARS-CoV-2.

About this clone: Its antigen is still unknown. No base quality information exists; no much larger clone differs at one position.

On the study overall, not on this receptor specifically: The quantity of clinical and demographic metadata differed by source and by participant and was supplied without curation.

Including cysteine and phenylalanine, the CDR3 has 15 amino acids. Only the CDR3 DNA stays, 45 bases, in frame from base 1. V and J are truncated by 6 bases and 2 bases respectively, leaving an intervening sequence of 16 bases. Reading the germline V gene gives CDR1 MNHEY and CDR2 SVGAGI. TCRbeta CDR3 regions were amplified from genomic DNA by means of the immunoSEQ Assay, a bias-controlled multiplex PCR. In the original analysis: The number of nucleated cells in each sample was estimated from the amplification of reference gene primers within the assay. Sequence reads were collapsed and filtered to measure the absolute abundance of every unique TCRbeta CDR3 rearrangement. For each sample, productive Simpson clonality was calculated as the square root of Simpson's diversity index across productive rearrangements. TCRdb stores this immuneACCESS table with in-frame sequences only. Part of the clones is absent; in the studies checked, under half of the shortfall reflects unresolved V genes, and no reason is known for the rest. V and J calls and clone size follow that table, whereas D and trimming were derived from the DNA. This sample has some 200,000 clones in its table, and roughly nine tenths of those were observed once. Of the sample, roughly 9.8% falls within the top ten clones.

One collaborating source in Seattle enrolled patients while the patients were actively infected and followed the patients over time throughout the course of disease. The collaborating institutions used their own protocols to collect whole blood in K2EDTA tubes. For TCRbeta analysis, collaborators shipped samples in one of three forms: frozen whole blood, isolated PBMCs, or DNA extracted from either of those sample types. The chain links TRBV6-5 with TRBJ1-2; the D gene is unclear. The specimen sequenced was peripheral blood. This receptor was obtained from a woman aged 55 to 70 with COVID-19, enrolled during active disease. The DNA sequence is given as TGTGCCAGCAGCCGTGGATGGGAGCCCAACTATGGCTACACCTTC. Translation gives CASSRGWEPNYGYTF.